This TCR beta chain derives from a study of blood T cell repertoires in COVID-19. Study-level background: Sources were T cells, B-cell-depleted T cells, or PBMCs; the material itself was cDNA or gDNA.

V was shortened by 5 bases and J by 0 bases, with 26 bases between the two germline ends. Germline CDR1 and CDR2: SGHTA and FQGNSA. CDR3 length equals 19 residues. Produced via immunoSEQ multiplex PCR; TCRdb's table is partial and in-frame only. The sample lists some 110,000 clones; 70% to 75% were seen once. Sequencing was done on a sample of peripheral blood. V usage is TRBV7-2 and J usage is TRBJ2-7; weak D call: TRBD1 (6 bases). The receptor was derived from a human donor with acute or convalescent COVID-19. The donor label of this sample is uncertain. The chain's CDR3 is CASSLYIYSGHSSSYEQYF. In DNA form, the CDR3 reads TGTGCCAGCAGCCTTTATATATACTCGGGACATTCCAGCTCCTACGAGCAGTACTTC.